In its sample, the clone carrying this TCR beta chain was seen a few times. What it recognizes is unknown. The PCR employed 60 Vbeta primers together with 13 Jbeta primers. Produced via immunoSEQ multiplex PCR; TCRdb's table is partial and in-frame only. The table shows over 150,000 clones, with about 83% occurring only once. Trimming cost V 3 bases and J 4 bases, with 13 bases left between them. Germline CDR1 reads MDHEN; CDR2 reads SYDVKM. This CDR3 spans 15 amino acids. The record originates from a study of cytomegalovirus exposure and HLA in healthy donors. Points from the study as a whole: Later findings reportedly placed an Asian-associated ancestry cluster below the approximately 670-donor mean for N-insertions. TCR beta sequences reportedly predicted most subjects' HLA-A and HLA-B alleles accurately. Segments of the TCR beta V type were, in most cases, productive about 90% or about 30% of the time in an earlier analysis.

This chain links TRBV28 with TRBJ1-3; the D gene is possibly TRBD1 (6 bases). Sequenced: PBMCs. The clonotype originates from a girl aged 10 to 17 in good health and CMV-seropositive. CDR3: CASSLQAGDGNTIYF. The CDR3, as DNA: TGTGCCAGCAGTTTGCAGGCAGGGGACGGAAACACCATATATTTT.